This T cell receptor beta chain was sequenced during a study of vaccination effects on CD4 cells after COVID-19. The protocol was immunoSEQ multiplex PCR, while the TCRdb copy is restricted to in-frame clones and leaves out a portion. Found here are tens of thousands of clones, 70% to 80% of them singletons; the top ten hold 2% to 2.5%. The germline V gene encodes CDR1 LNHDA and CDR2 SQIVND (reference sequence). There are 13 residues in the CDR3. Trimming left V 4 bases short and J 8 bases short, with 11 bases between. Remarks on this clone: The antigen remains unidentified.

Culturing for more than eight days preceded CD4+ T cell isolation. Sequenced material: CD4+ T cells from PBMCs cultured without peptide, taken before COVID-19 vaccination. This clonotype originated in a human donor who received a COVID-19 vaccine. This chain connects TRBV19 to TRBJ1-4; maybe TRBD1 (5 bases). CDR3 residues: CASSRGSREKLFF. Written as DNA, the CDR3 is TGTGCCAGTAGTAGGGGGAGCAGGGAAAAACTGTTTTTT.